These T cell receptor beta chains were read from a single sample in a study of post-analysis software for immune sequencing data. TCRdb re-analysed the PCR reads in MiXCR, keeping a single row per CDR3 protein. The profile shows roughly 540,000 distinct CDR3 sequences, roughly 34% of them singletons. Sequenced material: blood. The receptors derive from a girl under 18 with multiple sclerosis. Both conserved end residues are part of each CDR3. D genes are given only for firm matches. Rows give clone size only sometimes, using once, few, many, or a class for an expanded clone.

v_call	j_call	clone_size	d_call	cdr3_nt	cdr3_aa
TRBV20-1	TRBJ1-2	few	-	TGCAGTGCTCGGCAGCTCGCTACTTATGGCTACACCTTC	CSARQLATYGYTF
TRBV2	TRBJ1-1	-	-	TGTGCAGAACAGTGGGGGGGCCGAAACACTGAAGCTTTCTTT	CAEQWGGRNTEAFF
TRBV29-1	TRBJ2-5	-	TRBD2	TGCAGCGTTCGCAGGTGGGAGGGATTGGGGGAGACCCAGTACTTC	CSVRRWEGLGETQYF
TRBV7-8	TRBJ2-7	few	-	TGTGCCAGCAGGGGAGCTAGCCCGCTTGAGATCGAGCAGTACTTC	CASRGASPLEIEQYF
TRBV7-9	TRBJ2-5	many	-	TGTGCCAGCAGCTTAGTTGAACTAGCTCTACTTGGAGAGACCCAGTACTTC	CASSLVELALLGETQYF
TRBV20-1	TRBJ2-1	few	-	TGCAGTGCTAGAGATAGAGGACTATTCTACAATGAGCAGTTCTTC	CSARDRGLFYNEQFF
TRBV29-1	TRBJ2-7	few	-	TGCAGCGTTGGGGCCAGGGGCTACGAGCAGTACTTC	CSVGARGYEQYF
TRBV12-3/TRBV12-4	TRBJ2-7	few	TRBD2	TGTGCCAGCAGGCCACCGGGACTAGCGGGGACGTCCTACGAGCAGTACTTC	CASRPPGLAGTSYEQYF
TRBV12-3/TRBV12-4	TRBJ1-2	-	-	TGTGCCAGCAGTCCCTCCCGGGGCTACACCTTC	CASSPSRGYTF
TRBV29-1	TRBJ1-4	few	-	TGCAGCGTTGCCGCCGGGTCCTCAGGGGAAAAACTGTTTTTT	CSVAAGSSGEKLFF
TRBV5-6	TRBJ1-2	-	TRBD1	TGTGCCAGCAGCGCCCGGACAGGGAGGTCCTATGGCTACACCTTC	CASSARTGRSYGYTF
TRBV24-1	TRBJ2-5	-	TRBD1	TGTGCCACCAGTGAACATGACAGGGGCCAAGAGACCCAGTACTTC	CATSEHDRGQETQYF
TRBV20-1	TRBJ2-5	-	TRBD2	TGCAGTGCTAGAGATCTCCTAGCGGAGAACCAAGAGACCCAGTACTTC	CSARDLLAENQETQYF
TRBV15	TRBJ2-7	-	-	TGTGCCGCCAGCAGGCGGACGGATTACGAGCAGTACTTC	CAASRRTDYEQYF
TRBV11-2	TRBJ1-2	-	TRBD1	TGTGCCAGCAGCCTGTTGGGACAGGGTCATGGCTACACCTTC	CASSLLGQGHGYTF
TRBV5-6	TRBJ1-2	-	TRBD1	TGTGCCAGCAGCCCCAAAGGGGGCACCTCCATTTCCTATGGCTACACCTTC	CASSPKGGTSISYGYTF
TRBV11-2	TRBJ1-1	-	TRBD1	TGTGCCAGCAGCTTAGGACAGGGGTCCCCGAACACTGAAGCTTTCTTT	CASSLGQGSPNTEAFF
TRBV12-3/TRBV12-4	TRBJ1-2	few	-	TGTGCCAGCAGTTTAATCGGGAGTTATGGCTACACCTTC	CASSLIGSYGYTF
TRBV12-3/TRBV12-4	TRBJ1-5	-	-	TGTGCCAGCAGTCTGAGTGGTGGAGGACATAGCAATCAGCCCCAGCATTTT	CASSLSGGGHSNQPQHF
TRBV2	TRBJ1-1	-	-	TGTGCCAGCTTATCCGACGGGAACACTGAAGCTTTCTTT	CASLSDGNTEAFF
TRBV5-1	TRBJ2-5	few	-	TGCGCCAGCAGCTTGTACGAGGGGATGGAGACCCAGTACTTC	CASSLYEGMETQYF
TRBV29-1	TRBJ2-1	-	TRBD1	TGCAGCGTCCGGGACAGGGACTACAATGAGCAGTTCTTC	CSVRDRDYNEQFF
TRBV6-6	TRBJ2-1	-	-	TGTGCCGGCGGGACACAGGACAATGAGCAGTTCTTC	CAGGTQDNEQFF
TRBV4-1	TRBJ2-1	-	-	TGCGCCAGCAGCCGTACCGACAGGTTCCCCTACAATGAGCAGTTCTTC	CASSRTDRFPYNEQFF
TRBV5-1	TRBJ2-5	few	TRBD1	TGCGCCAGCAGCTTACCCGACAGGGACCAAGAGACCCAGTACTTC	CASSLPDRDQETQYF
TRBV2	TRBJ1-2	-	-	TGTGCCAGCAGTGGGGAGGGTAGTACGTATGGCTACACCTTC	CASSGEGSTYGYTF
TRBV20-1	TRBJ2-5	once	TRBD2	TGCAGTGCGTTCCGGGACTACGAGACCCAGTACTTC	CSAFRDYETQYF
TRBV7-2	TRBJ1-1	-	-	TGTGCCAGCAGTCAAGGCCCGGGACCCCAATGGCGAGCTTTCTTT	CASSQGPGPQWRAFF
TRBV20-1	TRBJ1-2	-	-	TGCAGTGCCCCGGACACCGACTATGGCTACACCTTC	CSAPDTDYGYTF
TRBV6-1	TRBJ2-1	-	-	TGTGTGACGGGGGTAGTCCCCTACAATGAGCAGTTCTTC	CVTGVVPYNEQFF
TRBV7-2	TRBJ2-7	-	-	TGTGCCAGCAGCTTTAGCCGAGGGTCCTACAATGAGCAGTACTTC	CASSFSRGSYNEQYF
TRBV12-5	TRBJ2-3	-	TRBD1	TGTGCTAGTGGCGAGGGACAGGAGTACACAGATACGCAGTATTTT	CASGEGQEYTDTQYF
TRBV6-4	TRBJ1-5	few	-	TGTGCCAGCAGTCGCGGGCGAGGAGGGTATGGCAATCAGCCCCAGCATTTT	CASSRGRGGYGNQPQHF
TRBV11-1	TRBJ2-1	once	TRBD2	TGTGCCAGCAGCTTCCGGGCGACTAGCGGCCTCGCCTACAATGAGCAGTTCTTC	CASSFRATSGLAYNEQFF
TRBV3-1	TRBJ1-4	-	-	TGTGCCAGCAGCCAGAGTGCGGGGTTTGGTGAAAAACTGTTTTTT	CASSQSAGFGEKLFF
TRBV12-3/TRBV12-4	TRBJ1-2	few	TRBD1	TGTGCCAGCAGTTCCCGGGACAGGGCCGATGGCTACACCTTC	CASSSRDRADGYTF
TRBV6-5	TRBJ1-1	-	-	TGTGCCGGCAGTTCGACTCGGGGAGCTTTCTTT	CAGSSTRGAFF
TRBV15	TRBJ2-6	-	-	TGTGCCACCAGCATTAGGGCGTCTGGGGCCAACGTCCTGACTTTC	CATSIRASGANVLTF
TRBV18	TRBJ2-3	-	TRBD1	TGTGCCAGCTCACCTCTGGACAGGGGTTATTCTAGCACAGATACGCAGTATTTT	CASSPLDRGYSSTDTQYF
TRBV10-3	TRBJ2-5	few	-	TGTGCCATCAGGCCAGACAACCAAGAGACCCAGTACTTC	CAIRPDNQETQYF
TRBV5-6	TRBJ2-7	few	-	TGTGCCAGCAGCTTGGGTGACACCTACGAGCAGTACTTC	CASSLGDTYEQYF
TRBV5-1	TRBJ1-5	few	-	TGCGCCAGCAGTGCCGGGACGACGCAGGGTCAGCCCCAGCATTTT	CASSAGTTQGQPQHF
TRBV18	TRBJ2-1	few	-	TGTGCCAGCTCACCAAAAGTAGCCTCCTACAATGAGCAGTTCTTC	CASSPKVASYNEQFF
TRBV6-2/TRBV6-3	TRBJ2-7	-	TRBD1	TGTGCCAGCAGTTCAGGCCGGGACAGGGGTATCTACGAGCAGTACTTC	CASSSGRDRGIYEQYF
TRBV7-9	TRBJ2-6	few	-	TGTGCCAGCAGCTTAATCAGACTTACGAGGGCCAACGTCCTGACTTTC	CASSLIRLTRANVLTF
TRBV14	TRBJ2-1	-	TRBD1	TGTGCCACTCAAGGGGACAGGGACTACAATGAGCAGTTCTTC	CATQGDRDYNEQFF